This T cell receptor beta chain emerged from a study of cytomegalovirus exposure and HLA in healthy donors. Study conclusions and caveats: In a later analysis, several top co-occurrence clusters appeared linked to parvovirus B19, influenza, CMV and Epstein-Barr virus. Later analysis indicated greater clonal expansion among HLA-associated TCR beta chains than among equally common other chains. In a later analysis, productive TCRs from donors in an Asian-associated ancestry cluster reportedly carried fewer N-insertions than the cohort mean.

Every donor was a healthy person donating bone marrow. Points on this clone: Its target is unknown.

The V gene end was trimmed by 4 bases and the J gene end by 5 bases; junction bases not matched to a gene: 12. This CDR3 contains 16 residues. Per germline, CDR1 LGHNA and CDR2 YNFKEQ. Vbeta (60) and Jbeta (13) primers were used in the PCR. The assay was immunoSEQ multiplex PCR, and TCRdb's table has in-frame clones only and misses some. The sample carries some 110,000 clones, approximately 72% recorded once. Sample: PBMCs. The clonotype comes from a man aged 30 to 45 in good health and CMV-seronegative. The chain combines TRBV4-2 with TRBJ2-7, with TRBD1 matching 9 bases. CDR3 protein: CASSLDPGQGDHEQYF. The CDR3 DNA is TGTGCCAGCAGCCTAGACCCGGGACAGGGTGACCACGAGCAGTACTTC.